Each of the 23 T cell receptor beta chains below was sequenced from the same sample in a study of shared clonotypes between healthy human individuals. Repertoires were generated with immunoSEQ multiplex PCR, while TCRdb's copy carries only in-frame clones and drops some. The sample has about 2 million clones, 85% to 95% seen once; the top ten hold roughly 0.13%. The sequenced material came from naive CD4+ T cells sorted from blood. The subset was: CD45RA+ positively selected. The receptors stem from a man aged 18 to 30 in good health.

The chain uses TRBV9 and TRBJ2-3, with 9 bases that match TRBD2. Germline CDR1 and CDR2: SGDLS and YYNGEE. The trim removed 0 bases at V and 6 bases at J, leaving 8 bases unmatched. The CDR3 totals 16 residues. DNA of the CDR3: TGTGCCAGCAGCGTAGATAGCGGGAGTAATGCGGATACGCAGTATTTT. It translates to CASSVDSGSNADTQYF.

This clone was observed a single time. The chain combines TRBV10-3 with TRBJ2-3, with TRBD1 matching over 10 bases. Germline V gene lookup returns CDR1 ENHRY and CDR2 SYGVKD. The V and J ends lost 5 bases and 3 bases, in that order; junction bases with no gene match: 2. The CDR3 is 14 residues long. The CDR3 DNA sequence: TGTGCCATCAGTAGACAGGGGGCTACAGATACGCAGTATTTT. Protein sequence: CAISRQGATDTQYF.

The chain recombines TRBV30 with TRBJ1-4, with TRBD1 as a possible D gene (6 bases). CDR3 length: 14 amino acids. Germline assignment: CDR1 GTSNPN and CDR2 SVGIG (reference sequence). Trimming pared 4 bases from V and 4 bases from J, leaving 13 bases between. CDR3 nucleotide sequence: TGTGCCTGGAACCGGAACAGGGATAATGAAAAACTGTTTTTT. Encoded protein: CAWNRNRDNEKLFF.

In DNA, the CDR3 is TGCGCCAGCAGCTTGTCCTCGACAGGGTGGGAGACCCAGTACTTC. Protein product: CASSLSSTGWETQYF. The V gene is TRBV5-1, the J gene TRBJ2-5; TRBD1 matches 7 bases. In germline, CDR1 is SGHRS, CDR2 YFSETQ. The CDR3 contains 15 residues. V was clipped by 1 base and J by 5 bases; unmatched bases: 8.

The rearrangement links TRBV21-1 to TRBJ1-4; whether TRBD1, the table's D call, matches the DNA was not checked. TRBV21-1 is flagged as a pseudogene. There are 17 residues in the CDR3. DNA for the CDR3: TGTGCCAGCAGCAAAGCGCTTTCCAGGGGACGTCGGGAAAAACTGTTTTTT. This gives the protein CASSKALSRGRREKLFF.

The V gene is TRBV5-1, the J gene TRBJ1-3; D perhaps matches TRBD1 (5 bases). This CDR3 is 15 amino acids long. Trimming left V 8 bases short and J 4 bases short, with 19 bases between. The V gene's germline CDR1 is SGHRS and CDR2 YFSETQ. Here the CDR3 reads CASVPGPQSGNTIYF. The CDR3 DNA sequence: TGCGCCAGTGTGCCGGGACCTCAGTCGGGAAACACCATATATTTT.

This chain connects TRBV6-5 to TRBJ1-2; D ambiguous. This CDR3 contains 15 residues. Germline values: CDR1 MNHEY, CDR2 SVGAGI. V lost 3 bases and J 5 bases, leaving 16 bases between the germline ends. The CDR3 DNA follows: TGTGCCAGCAGTTATGATTTTGGGCCACCGTATGGCTACACCTTC. This gives the protein CASSYDFGPPYGYTF.

This chain joins TRBV9 and TRBJ1-3, with a possible D match to TRBD1 (6 bases). The CDR3 has 16 residues. Germline-derived CDR1 and CDR2 are SGDLS and YYNGEE. V was pared by 4 bases and J by 0 bases, with 14 bases between. CDR3 region: CASSTDSLISGNTIYF. The CDR3 nucleotides are TGTGCCAGCAGCACGGACAGCTTAATCTCTGGAAACACCATATATTTT.

Regarding this clone: This may arise from a read error, as a much more abundant clone is one base away. Because it lacks the conserved phenylalanine or tryptophan at the end, this CDR3 is likely a read error. The V gene is TRBV28, the J gene TRBJ1-2; D may be TRBD1 (6 bases). The germline V gene has CDR1 MDHEN and CDR2 SYDVKM. The CDR3 totals 14 residues. V was shortened by 5 bases and J by 8 bases, with 18 bases between the two germline ends. CDR3 coding DNA: TGTGCCAGCAGTGGAATGACAGGTTTGGAGGGCTACACCCTC. Translation: CASSGMTGLEGYTL.

The rearrangement joins TRBV7-6 to TRBJ2-5; D is possibly TRBD2 (6 bases). Germline values: CDR1 SGHVS, CDR2 FNYEAQ. The CDR3 contains 16 residues. Trimming left V 5 bases short and J 1 base short, with 17 bases between. The CDR3 sequence: CASSEFDSRGQETQYF. CDR3 coding DNA: TGTGCCAGCAGCGAATTCGATTCGCGGGGCCAAGAGACCCAGTACTTC.

Regarding this clone: This sample also contains other DNA sequences that code for the same CDR3. The rearrangement uses TRBV20-1 and TRBJ2-1; D unresolved. CDR1 DFQATT and CDR2 SNEGSKA come from the germline V gene (reference sequence). V was cut by 2 bases and J by 5 bases, with 4 bases left in between. This CDR3 contains 11 residues. This CDR3 reads CSARSHNEQFF. The CDR3 coding sequence is TGCAGTGCTAGAAGCCACAATGAGCAGTTCTTC.

The V gene is TRBV30, the J gene TRBJ2-7; 7 bases are a match to TRBD1. Germline CDR1 and CDR2: GTSNPN and SVGIG (reference sequence). This CDR3 is 14 amino acids long. V trimming: 4 bases; J trimming: 3 bases; junction bases outside the gene matches: 9. The CDR3 here is CAWTQGKTDYEQYF. The CDR3 DNA reads as TGTGCCTGGACACAGGGGAAGACTGACTACGAGCAGTACTTC.

The rearrangement uses TRBV10-1 and TRBJ2-7; possibly TRBD1 for D (5 bases). The CDR3 spans 14 residues. Trimming cost V 3 bases and J 6 bases, with 15 bases left between them. CDR1 WNHNN and CDR2 SYGVQD come from the germline V gene (reference sequence). CDR3 loop: CASSDTPGKSEQYF. CDR3 bases: TGCGCCAGCAGTGATACTCCAGGGAAGTCCGAGCAGTACTTC.

Turning to this clone: Other DNA sequences within the sample encode an identical CDR3. The gene calls are TRBV7-9 and TRBJ2-7, with D uncertain. V lost 3 bases, J lost 4 bases, and 10 bases lay in between. The CDR3 consists of 13 residues. CDR1 is SEHNR and CDR2 is FQNEAQ in the germline V gene (reference sequence). The CDR3 region is CASSFSGSYEQYF. In DNA, the CDR3 is TGTGCCAGCAGCTTCTCCGGAAGTTACGAGCAGTACTTC.

This rearrangement joins TRBV7-2 to TRBJ2-7; TRBD1 aligns across 8 bases. CDR3 size: 15 residues. CDR1 and CDR2 (germline): SGHTA, FQGNSA. Losses at the gene ends were 6 bases for V and 4 bases for J; bases not matched to a gene: 11. For the CDR3, the DNA is TGTGCCAGCAGTAAAGGAGGACAGGGAGTATACGAGCAGTACTTC. It codes for CASSKGGQGVYEQYF.

V usage is TRBV30 and J usage is TRBJ1-2; a possible D gene is TRBD1 (6 bases). Per germline, CDR1 GTSNPN and CDR2 SVGIG (reference sequence). There are 12 residues in the CDR3. V was trimmed by 4 bases and J by 4 bases, leaving 10 bases between them. This CDR3 is CAWTRGVYGYTF. The CDR3 DNA reads as TGTGCCTGGACGAGGGGGGTCTATGGCTACACCTTC.

CDR3 in DNA: TGTGCCATCTCCGGGACAGGACTTGAAAAACTGTTTTTT. It translates to CAISGTGLEKLFF. The V gene is TRBV10-3, the J gene TRBJ1-4, with 8 positions matching TRBD1. This CDR3 comprises 13 residues. Germline V gene data show CDR1 as ENHRY and CDR2 as SYGVKD. Unmatched junction bases numbered 6, after V lost 8 bases and J lost 7 bases.

This CDR3 reads CSARTDSNYGYTF. CDR3 nucleotide sequence: TGCAGCGCCAGGACAGATTCTAACTATGGCTACACCTTC. The rearrangement uses TRBV29-1 and TRBJ1-2; D might be TRBD1 (6 bases). CDR3 length: 13 residues. CDR1 and CDR2 from the germline V gene are SQVTM and ANQGSEA. Between the trimmed V and J ends, which lost 7 bases and 0 bases, there was a span of 12 bases.

V is TRBV7-2 and J is TRBJ1-4, with 7 bases aligning to TRBD1. The V and J ends lost 1 base and 0 bases, in that order; junction bases with no gene match: 5. Germline values: CDR1 SGHTA, CDR2 FQGNSA. The CDR3 is 17 residues long. CDR3 protein: CASSLVGGGSTNEKLFF. The CDR3 DNA reads as TGTGCCAGCAGCTTAGTAGGGGGCGGGTCAACTAATGAAAAACTGTTTTTT.

This rearrangement joins TRBV9 to TRBJ2-7, with D tentatively TRBD1 (6 bases). V lost 3 bases and J lost 1, with 11 bases in between. This CDR3 contains 14 residues. Germline V gene sequence: CDR1 SGDLS, CDR2 YYNGEE. CDR3 DNA: TGTGCCAGCAGCGCACAGACAGGATCCTACGAGCAGTACTTC. As protein: CASSAQTGSYEQYF. Full variable domain (remainder filled in from reference TRBV9 and TRBJ2-7): DSGVTQTPKHLITATGQRVTLRCSPRSGDLSVYWYQQSLDQGLQFLIQYYNGEERAKGNILERFSAQQFPDLHSELNLSSLELGDSALYFCASSAQTGSYEQYFGPGTRLTVT.

The chain recombines TRBV11-2 with TRBJ2-7; TRBD1 or TRBD2 may be the D gene (5 bases each). This CDR3 contains 14 residues. Germline CDR1 SGHAT, CDR2 FQNNGV. Deletions cut 3 bases from V and 5 bases from J, with 14 bases between. CDR3 protein: CASSFRMGVDEQYF. CDR3 nucleotides: TGTGCCAGCAGCTTTAGAATGGGGGTTGACGAGCAGTACTTC.

This clone occurred once. The rearrangement uses TRBV6-5 and TRBJ1-4, with D hard to call. Germline-derived CDR1 and CDR2 are MNHEY and SVGAGI. CDR3 length equals 12 residues. Trimming pared 6 bases from V and 5 bases from J, leaving 7 bases between. The chain's CDR3 is CASRSLNEKLFF. CDR3 bases: TGTGCCAGCAGGTCCTTAAATGAAAAACTGTTTTTT.

This chain connects TRBV5-4 to TRBJ2-3, with D maybe TRBD2 (7 bases). Per germline, CDR1 SGHNT and CDR2 YYREEE (reference sequence). The germline V and J ends were trimmed by 10 bases and 1 base, with 13 bases remaining between them. This CDR3 contains 13 residues. CDR3 amino acids: CAPGGWGTDTQYF. The CDR3 DNA sequence: TGTGCCCCGGGGGGCTGGGGCACAGATACGCAGTATTTT. The full variable domain, its missing parts supplied by reference TRBV5-4 and TRBJ2-3, is ETGVTQSPTHLIKTRGQQVTLRCSSQSGHNTVSWYQQALGQGPQFIFQYYREEENGRGNFPPRFSGLQFPNYSSELNVNALELDDSALYLCAPGGWGTDTQYFGPGTRLTVL.